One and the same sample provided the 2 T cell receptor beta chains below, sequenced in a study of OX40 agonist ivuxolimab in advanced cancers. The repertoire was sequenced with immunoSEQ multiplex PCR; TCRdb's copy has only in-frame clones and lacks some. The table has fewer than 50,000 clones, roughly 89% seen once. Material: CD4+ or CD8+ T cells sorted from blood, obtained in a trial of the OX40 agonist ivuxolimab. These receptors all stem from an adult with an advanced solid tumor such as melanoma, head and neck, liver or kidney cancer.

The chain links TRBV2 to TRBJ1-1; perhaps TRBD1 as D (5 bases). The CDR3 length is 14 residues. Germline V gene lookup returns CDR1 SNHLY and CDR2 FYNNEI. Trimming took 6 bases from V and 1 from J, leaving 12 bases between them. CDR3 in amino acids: CASRAGRGNTEAFF. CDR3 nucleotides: TGTGCCAGCAGGGCAGGGCGCGGGAACACTGAAGCTTTCTTT.

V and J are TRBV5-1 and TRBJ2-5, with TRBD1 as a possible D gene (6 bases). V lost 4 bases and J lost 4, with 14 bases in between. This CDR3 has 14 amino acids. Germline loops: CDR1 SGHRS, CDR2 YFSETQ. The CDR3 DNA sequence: TGCGCCAGCAGCCCTATTTACAGGGCAGAGACCCAGTACTTC. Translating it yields CASSPIYRAETQYF.